The present T cell receptor (beta chain) was sequenced within a study of T-cell reconstitution after alpha-beta-depleted transplantation in children. The germline V gene has CDR1 DFQATT and CDR2 SNEGSKA (reference sequence). V lost 6 bases and J lost 6, with 14 bases in between. The CDR3 contains 12 residues. Researchers prepared the TCRbeta library using unique molecular identifiers, the study reports. TCRdb re-called the PCR reads through MiXCR, storing one row per CDR3 protein. The data show roughly 500,000 distinct CDR3 sequences, about 31% seen once. The table lists this clonotype with a few counts.

The origin of this receptor is a human donor who donated a stem cell graft to a child with aplastic anemia. Sequencing used PBMCs from the stem cell graft donor, obtained from the stem cell graft. The rearrangement links TRBV20-1 to TRBJ1-1; the D is unclear. The CDR3 DNA reads as TGCAGTGCAACTCCAGATTCCGCTGAAGCTTTCTTT. As protein: CSATPDSAEAFF.